These T cell receptor beta chains were read from a single sample in a study of T-cell reconstitution after alpha-beta-depleted transplantation in children. TCRdb ran MiXCR on the PCR reads and lists one entry per CDR3 protein. The repertoire has around 380,000 distinct CDR3 sequences, 9.5% to 13% of them found once; the top ten carry 4.5% to 7%. Material: PBMCs from the stem cell graft donor, obtained from the stem cell graft. These receptors all stem from a human donor who donated a stem cell graft to a child with acute myeloid leukemia. Each CDR3 is given with its conserved first and last residue.

cdr3_aa j_call v_call
CASSAGRTEAFF TRBJ1-1 TRBV9
CASSVDFTVGDTQYF TRBJ2-3 TRBV9
CSAFSGGGETQYF TRBJ2-5 TRBV20-1
CAITGGREYNEQFF TRBJ2-1 TRBV10-3
CASSSADTSLQQTQYF TRBJ2-5 TRBV5-1
CSGTGSADTQYF TRBJ2-3 TRBV29-1
CSGTGTGDNEQFF TRBJ2-1 TRBV29-1
CASSSQDRDLQTQYF TRBJ2-5 TRBV27
CASSSSPPTQGGYTF TRBJ1-2 TRBV5-1
CASSLALLAGGTEQFF TRBJ2-1 TRBV7-2
CSVSSPRQDSNQPQHF TRBJ1-5 TRBV20-1
CASESGTTNTEAFF TRBJ1-1 TRBV6-1
CASSPDRGRLETQYF TRBJ2-5 TRBV7-2
CSAGALAGGLEDEQFF TRBJ2-1 TRBV20-1
CASSLSRRTEAFF TRBJ1-1 TRBV5-1
CASTRDYGELFF TRBJ2-2 TRBV19
CASRLYSNQPQHF TRBJ1-5 TRBV27
CSAMRGLAPDTQYF TRBJ2-3 TRBV20-1
CASSSPVTGADSPQETQYF TRBJ2-5 TRBV11-1
CASSATDTGQADTQYF TRBJ2-3 TRBV9
CASSQDPGAQETQYF TRBJ2-5 TRBV4-2
CSVAHRGNEQFF TRBJ2-1 TRBV29-1
CASSLVLGFTDTQYF TRBJ2-3 TRBV11-2
CSATARGVSYEQYF TRBJ2-7 TRBV20-1